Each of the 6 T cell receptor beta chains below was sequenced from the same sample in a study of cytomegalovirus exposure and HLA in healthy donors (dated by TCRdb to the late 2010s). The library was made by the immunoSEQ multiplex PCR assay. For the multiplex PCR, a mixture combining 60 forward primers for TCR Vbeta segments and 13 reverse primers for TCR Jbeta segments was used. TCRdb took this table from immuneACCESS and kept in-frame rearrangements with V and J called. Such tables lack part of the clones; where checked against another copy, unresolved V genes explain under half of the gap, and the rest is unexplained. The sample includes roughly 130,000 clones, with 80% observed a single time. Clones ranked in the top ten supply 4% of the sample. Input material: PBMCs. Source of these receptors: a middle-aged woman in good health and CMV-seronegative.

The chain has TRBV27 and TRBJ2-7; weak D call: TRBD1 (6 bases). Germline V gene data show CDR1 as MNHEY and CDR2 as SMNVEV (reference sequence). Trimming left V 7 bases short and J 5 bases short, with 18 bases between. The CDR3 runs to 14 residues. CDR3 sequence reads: CASTPLAGVHEQYF. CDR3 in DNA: TGTGCCAGCACCCCCCTTGCAGGGGTCCACGAGCAGTACTTC.

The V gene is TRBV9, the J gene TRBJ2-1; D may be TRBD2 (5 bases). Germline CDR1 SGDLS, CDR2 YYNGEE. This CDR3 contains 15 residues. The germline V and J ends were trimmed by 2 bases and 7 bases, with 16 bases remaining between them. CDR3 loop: CASSVGGPHQNEQFF. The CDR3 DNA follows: TGTGCCAGCAGCGTCGGCGGGCCCCATCAGAATGAGCAGTTCTTC.

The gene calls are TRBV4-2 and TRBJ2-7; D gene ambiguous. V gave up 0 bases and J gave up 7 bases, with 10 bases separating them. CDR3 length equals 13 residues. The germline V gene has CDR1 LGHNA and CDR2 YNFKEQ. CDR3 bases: TGTGCCAGCAGCCAAGATACGGGTGGGGAGCAGTACTTC. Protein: CASSQDTGGEQYF.

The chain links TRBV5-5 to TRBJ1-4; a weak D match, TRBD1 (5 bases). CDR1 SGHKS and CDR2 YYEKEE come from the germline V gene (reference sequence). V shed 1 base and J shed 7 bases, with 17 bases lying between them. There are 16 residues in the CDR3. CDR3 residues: CASSLREGVYGEKLFF. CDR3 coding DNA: TGTGCCAGCAGCTTGAGGGAAGGGGTCTATGGTGAAAAACTGTTTTTT.

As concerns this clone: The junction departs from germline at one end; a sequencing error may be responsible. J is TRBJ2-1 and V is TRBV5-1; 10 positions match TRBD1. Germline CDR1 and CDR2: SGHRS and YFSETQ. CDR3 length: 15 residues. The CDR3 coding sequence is TGCCCCAGCAGCCCGGGACAGGGGACATACAATGAGCAGTTCTTC. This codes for CPSSPGQGTYNEQFF.

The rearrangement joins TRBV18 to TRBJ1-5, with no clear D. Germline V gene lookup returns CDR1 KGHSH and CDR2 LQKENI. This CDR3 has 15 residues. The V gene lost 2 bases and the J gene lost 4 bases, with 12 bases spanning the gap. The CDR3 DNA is TGTGCCAGCTCACCAGGCTCAGGAGGGAATCAGCCCCAGCATTTT. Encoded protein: CASSPGSGGNQPQHF.